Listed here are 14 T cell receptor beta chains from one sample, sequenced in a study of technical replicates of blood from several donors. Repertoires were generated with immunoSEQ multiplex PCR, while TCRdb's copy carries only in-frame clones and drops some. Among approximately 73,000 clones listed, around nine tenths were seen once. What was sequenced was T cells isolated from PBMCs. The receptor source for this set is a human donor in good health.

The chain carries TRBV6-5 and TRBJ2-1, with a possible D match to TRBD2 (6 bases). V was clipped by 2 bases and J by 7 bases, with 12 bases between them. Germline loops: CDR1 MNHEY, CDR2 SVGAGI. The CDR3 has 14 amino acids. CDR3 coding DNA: TGTGCCAGCAGTTACACGGTGGAGGGAAATGAGCAGTTCTTC. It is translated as CASSYTVEGNEQFF.

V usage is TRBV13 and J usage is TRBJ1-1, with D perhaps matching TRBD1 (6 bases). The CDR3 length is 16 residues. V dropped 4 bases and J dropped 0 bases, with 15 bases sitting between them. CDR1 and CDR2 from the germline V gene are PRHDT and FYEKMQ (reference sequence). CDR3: CASSSWDKSLNTEAFF. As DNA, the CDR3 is TGTGCCAGCAGCTCATGGGACAAAAGTTTGAACACTGAAGCTTTCTTT.

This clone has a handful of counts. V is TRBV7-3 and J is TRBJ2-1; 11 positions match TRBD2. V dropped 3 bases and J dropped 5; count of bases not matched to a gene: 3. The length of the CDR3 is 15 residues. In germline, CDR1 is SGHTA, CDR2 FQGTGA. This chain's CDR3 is CASSLTSGTHNEQFF. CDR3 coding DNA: TGTGCCAGCAGCTTGACTAGCGGGACACACAATGAGCAGTTCTTC.

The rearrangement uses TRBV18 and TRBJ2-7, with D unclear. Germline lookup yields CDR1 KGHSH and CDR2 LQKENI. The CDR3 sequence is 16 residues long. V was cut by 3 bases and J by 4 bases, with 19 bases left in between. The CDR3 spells CASSPINAASIYEQYF. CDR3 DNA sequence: TGTGCCAGCTCACCCATTAACGCTGCTAGTATTTACGAGCAGTACTTC.

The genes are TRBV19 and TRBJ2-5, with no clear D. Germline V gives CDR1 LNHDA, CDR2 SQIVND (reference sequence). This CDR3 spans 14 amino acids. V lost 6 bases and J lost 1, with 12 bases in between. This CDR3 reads CASSLIRGQETQYF. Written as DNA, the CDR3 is TGTGCCAGTAGCCTTATCAGAGGCCAAGAGACCCAGTACTTC.

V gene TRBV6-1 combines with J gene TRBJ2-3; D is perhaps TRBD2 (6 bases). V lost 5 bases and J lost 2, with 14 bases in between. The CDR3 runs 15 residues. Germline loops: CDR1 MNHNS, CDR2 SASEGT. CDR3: CASSSGLFLTDTQYF. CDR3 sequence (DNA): TGTGCCAGCAGTTCGGGACTTTTTCTCACAGATACGCAGTATTTT.

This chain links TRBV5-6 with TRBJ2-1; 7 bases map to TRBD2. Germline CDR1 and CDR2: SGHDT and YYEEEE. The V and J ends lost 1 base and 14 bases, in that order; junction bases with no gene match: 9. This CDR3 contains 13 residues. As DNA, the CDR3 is TGTGCCAGCAGCTTGTTGTTCGGGAGGAGCGAGTTCTTC. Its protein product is CASSLLFGRSEFF.

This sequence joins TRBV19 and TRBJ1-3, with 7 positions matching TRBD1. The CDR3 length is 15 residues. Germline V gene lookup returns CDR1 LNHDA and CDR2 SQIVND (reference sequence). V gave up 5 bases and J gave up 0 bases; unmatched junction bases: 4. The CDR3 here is CASSVTGNSGNTIYF. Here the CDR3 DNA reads TGTGCCAGTAGTGTGACAGGGAACTCTGGAAACACCATATATTTT.

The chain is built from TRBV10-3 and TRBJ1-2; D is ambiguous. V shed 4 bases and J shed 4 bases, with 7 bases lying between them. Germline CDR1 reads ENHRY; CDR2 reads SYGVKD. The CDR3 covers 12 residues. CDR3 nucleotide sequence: TGTGCCATCAGTGTGGAGCCCTATGGCTACACCTTC. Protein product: CAISVEPYGYTF.

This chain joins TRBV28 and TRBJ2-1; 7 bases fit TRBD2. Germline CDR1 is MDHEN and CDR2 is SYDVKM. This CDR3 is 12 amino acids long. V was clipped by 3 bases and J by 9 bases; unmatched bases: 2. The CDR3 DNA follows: TGTGCCAGCAGTTTCGCGGGGGTTGAGCAGTTCTTC. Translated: CASSFAGVEQFF. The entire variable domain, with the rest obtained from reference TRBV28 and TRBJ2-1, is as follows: DVKVTQSSRYLVKRTGEKVFLECVQDMDHENMFWYRQDPGLGLRLIYFSYDVKMKEKGDIPEGYSVSREKKERFSLILESASTNQTSMYLCASSFAGVEQFFGPGTRLTVL.

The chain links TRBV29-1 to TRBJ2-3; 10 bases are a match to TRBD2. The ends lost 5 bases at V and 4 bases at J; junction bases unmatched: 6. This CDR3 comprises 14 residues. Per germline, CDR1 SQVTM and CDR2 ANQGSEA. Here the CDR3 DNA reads TGCAGCGTTCTAGCGGGAGTTGGCGCAGATACGCAGTATTTT. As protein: CSVLAGVGADTQYF.

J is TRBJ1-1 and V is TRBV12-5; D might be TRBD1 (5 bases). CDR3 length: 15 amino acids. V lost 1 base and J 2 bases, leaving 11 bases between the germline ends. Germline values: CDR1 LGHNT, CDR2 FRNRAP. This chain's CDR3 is CASGLDRSSNTEAFF. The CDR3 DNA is TGTGCTAGTGGTTTGGACAGGAGTAGTAACACTGAAGCTTTCTTT.

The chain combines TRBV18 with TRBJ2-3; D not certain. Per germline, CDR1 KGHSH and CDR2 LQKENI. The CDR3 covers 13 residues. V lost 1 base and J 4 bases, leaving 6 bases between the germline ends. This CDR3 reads CASSPQTADTQYF. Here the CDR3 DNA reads TGTGCCAGCTCACCACAAACGGCAGATACGCAGTATTTT.

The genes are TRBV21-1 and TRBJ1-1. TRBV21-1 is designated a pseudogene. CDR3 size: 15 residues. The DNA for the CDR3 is TGTGCCAGCAGCCCAACCGGGTCCCCGAACACTGAAGCTTTCTTT. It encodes CASSPTGSPNTEAFF.